This entry is about one TCR beta chain. Its specificity is unknown. The data are from a study of CD8+ T cells in alopecia areata. General study results and limits: Greater clonality was observed in lesional scalp samples, especially alopecia totalis/universalis, versus normal scalp. Whereas mice showed it more clearly, TCR sharing across patients was murkier, possibly because of HLA.

Once RNA had been extracted, it was reverse transcribed into cDNA to act as the sequencing template. TCRdb keeps only in-frame clones here, not all; method: immunoSEQ multiplex PCR. The sample consists of 120,000 or so clones, around 48% of them appearing once. Punch biopsies of lesional scalp, plus peripheral blood, were taken from alopecia areata patients. The authors sorted CD4+ and CD8+ T cells from PBMCs. From germline, CDR1 is SQVTM and CDR2 ANQGSEA. This CDR3 is built from 14 residues. V was clipped by 2 bases and J by 1 base, with 11 bases between them. The sequence derives from a human donor with alopecia areata. Sequenced: NKG2D-low CD8+ T cells sorted from blood. The chain joins TRBV29-1 to TRBJ1-1, with D unclear. This CDR3 is CSVESLGSNTEAFF. The CDR3 DNA sequence: TGCAGCGTTGAAAGCTTGGGGTCGAACACTGAAGCTTTCTTT.